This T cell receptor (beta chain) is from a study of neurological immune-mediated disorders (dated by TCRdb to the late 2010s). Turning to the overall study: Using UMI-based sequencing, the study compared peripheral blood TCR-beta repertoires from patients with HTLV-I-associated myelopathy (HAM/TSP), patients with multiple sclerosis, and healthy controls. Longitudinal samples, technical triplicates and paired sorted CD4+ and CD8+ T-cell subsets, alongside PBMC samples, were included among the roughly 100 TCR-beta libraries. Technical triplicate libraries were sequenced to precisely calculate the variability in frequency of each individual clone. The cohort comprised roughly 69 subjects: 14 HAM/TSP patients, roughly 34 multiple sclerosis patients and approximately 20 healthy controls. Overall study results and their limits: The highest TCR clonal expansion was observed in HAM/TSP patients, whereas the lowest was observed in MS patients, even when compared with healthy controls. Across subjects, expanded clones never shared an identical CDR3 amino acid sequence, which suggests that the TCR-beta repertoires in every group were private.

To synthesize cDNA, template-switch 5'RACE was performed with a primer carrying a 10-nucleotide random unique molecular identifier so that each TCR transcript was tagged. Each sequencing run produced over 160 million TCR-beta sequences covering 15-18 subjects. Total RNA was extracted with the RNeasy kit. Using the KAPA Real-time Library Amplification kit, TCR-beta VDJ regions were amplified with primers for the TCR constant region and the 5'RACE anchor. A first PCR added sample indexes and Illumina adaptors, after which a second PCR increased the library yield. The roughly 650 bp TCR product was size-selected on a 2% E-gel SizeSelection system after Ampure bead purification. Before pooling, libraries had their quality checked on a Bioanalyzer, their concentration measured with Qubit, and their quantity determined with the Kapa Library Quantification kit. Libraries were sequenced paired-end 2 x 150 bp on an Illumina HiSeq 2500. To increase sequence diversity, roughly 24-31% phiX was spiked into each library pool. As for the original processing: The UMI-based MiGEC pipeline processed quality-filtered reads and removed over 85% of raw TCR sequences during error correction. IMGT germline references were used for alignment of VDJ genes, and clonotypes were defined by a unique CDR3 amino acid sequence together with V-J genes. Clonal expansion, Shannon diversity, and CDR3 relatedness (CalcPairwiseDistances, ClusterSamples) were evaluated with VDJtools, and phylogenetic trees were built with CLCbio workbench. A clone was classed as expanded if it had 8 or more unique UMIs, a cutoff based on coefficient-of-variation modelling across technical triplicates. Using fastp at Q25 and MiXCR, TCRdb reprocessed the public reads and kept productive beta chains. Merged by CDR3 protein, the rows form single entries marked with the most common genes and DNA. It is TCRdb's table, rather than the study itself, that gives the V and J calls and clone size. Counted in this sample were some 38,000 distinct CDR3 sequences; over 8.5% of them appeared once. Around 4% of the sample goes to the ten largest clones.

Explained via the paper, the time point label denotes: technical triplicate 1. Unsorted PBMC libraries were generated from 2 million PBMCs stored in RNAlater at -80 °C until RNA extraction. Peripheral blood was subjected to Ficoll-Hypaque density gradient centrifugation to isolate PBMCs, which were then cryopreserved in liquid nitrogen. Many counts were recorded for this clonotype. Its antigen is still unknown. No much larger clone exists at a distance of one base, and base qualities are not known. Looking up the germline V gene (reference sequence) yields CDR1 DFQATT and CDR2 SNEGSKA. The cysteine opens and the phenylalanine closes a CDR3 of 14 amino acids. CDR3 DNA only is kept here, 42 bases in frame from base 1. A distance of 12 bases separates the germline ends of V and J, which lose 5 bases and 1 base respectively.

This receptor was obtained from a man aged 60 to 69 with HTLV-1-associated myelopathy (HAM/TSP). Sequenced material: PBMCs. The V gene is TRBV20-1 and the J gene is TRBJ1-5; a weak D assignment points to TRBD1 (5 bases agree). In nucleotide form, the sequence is TGCAGTGCTTCTCTAGGGGTCAGCAATCAGCCCCAGCATTTT. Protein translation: CSASLGVSNQPQHF.